This T cell receptor beta chain is from a study of a mutant IDH1 vaccine in newly diagnosed glioma. Study-wide results and caveats: The authors found pseudoprogression apparently unrelated to changes in top peripheral T cell clonotypes. A vaccine-induced immune response developed in roughly 93% of the patients.

The data were produced by immunoSEQ multiplex PCR, yet TCRdb's version contains in-frame clones alone and is incomplete. The sample carries some 60,000 clones, approximately 80% recorded once. The time point was: week 11, during vaccination. In the vaccine, a single dose held 300 ug of the mutant IDH1 20-mer peptide, along with topical imiquimod. Donor diagnoses consisted of new WHO grade 3 or 4 IDH1-mutant, ATRX-lost astrocytomas. For this clone: The antigen remains unidentified.

This specimen consisted of PBMCs, obtained from a glioma patient whose treatment included an IDH1 peptide vaccine. The clonotype was recovered from a man aged 25-45 years with glioma.

CDR3 sequence reads: CASRQQQGNYGYTF. In nucleotides, the CDR3 is TGTGCCAGCAGACAGCAACAGGGGAACTATGGCTACACCTTC. V usage is TRBV5-6 and J usage is TRBJ1-2, with 7 bases fitting TRBD1. The germline V gene has CDR1 SGHDT and CDR2 YYEEEE. The CDR3 totals 14 residues. J was trimmed by 2 bases and V by 5 bases; bases with no gene match: 6.